What follows are 26 T cell receptor beta chains derived from one specimen sequenced in a study of blood T cell repertoires in COVID-19. Sequenced by immunoSEQ multiplex PCR; TCRdb stores in-frame clones only, minus some. The table has fewer than 700,000 clones, roughly nine tenths seen once. Sequenced sample: peripheral blood. All receptors come from a woman between 50 and 59 years old with COVID-19, enrolled during active disease.

V gene TRBV10-3 combines with J gene TRBJ1-6; maybe TRBD1 (6 bases). CDR1 and CDR2 (germline): ENHRY, SYGVKD. V was shortened by 4 bases and J by 6 bases, with 13 bases between the two germline ends. CDR3 length: 15 residues. CDR3 residues: CAISGQAASNSPLHF. The CDR3 nucleotides are TGTGCCATCAGTGGACAGGCAGCCTCTAATTCACCCCTCCACTTT.

This chain uses TRBV3-1 (or the pseudogene TRBV3-2) with TRBJ2-7; D is unclear. Between the trimmed V and J ends, which lost 1 base and 4 bases, there was a span of 2 bases. This CDR3 is built from 11 residues. CDR1 and CDR2 (germline): LGHDT, YNNKEL (reference sequence). CDR3 bases: TGTGCCAGCAGCCAAGCTTACGAGCAGTACTTC. Translating gives CASSQAYEQYF.

The chain couples TRBV6-5 to TRBJ2-1, with TRBD2 matching 15 bases. The CDR3 length is 15 residues. V trimming: 2 bases; J trimming: 10 bases; junction bases outside the gene matches: 3. Germline V CDR1 and CDR2: MNHEY, SVGAGI. CDR3: CASSYQGLAGGEQFF. CDR3 DNA: TGTGCCAGCAGTTACCAGGGACTAGCGGGGGGAGAGCAGTTCTTC.

This chain connects TRBV28 to TRBJ1-1; D might be TRBD1 (5 bases). The CDR3 length is 10 residues. Per the germline V gene, CDR1 is MDHEN and CDR2 is SYDVKM. V shed 7 bases and J shed 11 bases, with 11 bases lying between them. The CDR3 DNA reads as TGTGCCAGCAAGGGGTTTGGGGCTTTCTTT. Translation gives CASKGFGAFF.

This clone was observed a handful of times. The chain combines TRBV10-1 with TRBJ1-1; D is possibly TRBD1 (6 bases). The V gene's germline CDR1 is WNHNN and CDR2 SYGVQD (reference sequence). V dropped 6 bases and J dropped 5 bases, with 10 bases sitting between them. The CDR3 spans 12 residues. As DNA, the CDR3 is TGCGCCAGCAGGTCGGGGACAACTGAAGCTTTCTTT. As protein: CASRSGTTEAFF.

The V gene is TRBV6-5, the J gene TRBJ2-2; D gene unclear. V lost 6 bases and J 0 bases, leaving 11 bases between the germline ends. CDR3 size: 15 residues. Germline values: CDR1 MNHEY, CDR2 SVGAGI. The CDR3 nucleotides are TGTGCCAGCAGCCTCTCCTCCGCGAACACCGGGGAGCTGTTTTTT. It encodes CASSLSSANTGELFF.

This sequence joins TRBV27 and TRBJ1-2, with TRBD1 matching 7 bases. V shed 5 bases, J shed 10 bases, and the junction held 16 bases outside the gene matches. CDR1 is MNHEY, CDR2 SMNVEV, per germline (reference sequence). The CDR3 length is 15 residues. This CDR3 is CASSPTNPGQRFYTF. In DNA, the CDR3 is TGTGCCAGCAGTCCTACAAATCCGGGACAGAGGTTCTACACCTTC.

The rearrangement links TRBV6-5 to TRBJ1-5; the D is unclear. This CDR3 contains 13 residues. V lost 2 bases, J lost 6 bases, and 8 bases lay in between. The germline V gene has CDR1 MNHEY and CDR2 SVGAGI. The CDR3 loop is CASSYVEGQPQHF. CDR3 DNA: TGTGCCAGCAGTTACGTGGAGGGTCAGCCCCAGCATTTT.

The chain employs TRBV5-4 and TRBJ2-7; weak D call: TRBD2 (5 bases). There are 14 residues in the CDR3. Germline V gives CDR1 SGHNT, CDR2 YYREEE (reference sequence). The V gene lost 3 bases and the J gene lost 4 bases, with 14 bases spanning the gap. The CDR3 DNA is TGTGCCAGCAGCTCGGAGGACGAGGGTTACGAGCAGTACTTC. Protein product: CASSSEDEGYEQYF.

DNA of the CDR3: TGTGCCAGCAGTTTTACTAGCGGGAGAAGCACAGATACGCAGTATTTT. Its protein is CASSFTSGRSTDTQYF. The chain employs TRBV6-6 and TRBJ2-3, with 11 bases that match TRBD2. Germline V gives CDR1 MNHNY, CDR2 SVGAGI (reference sequence). This CDR3 region has 16 residues. Unmatched junction bases numbered 3, after V lost 4 bases and J lost 0 bases.

V usage is TRBV6-5 and J usage is TRBJ2-2; perhaps TRBD1 as D (6 bases). Germline V gene lookup returns CDR1 MNHEY and CDR2 SVGAGI. The V end lost 4 bases, the J end lost 10 bases, and 22 bases lay between the germline ends. This CDR3 is 16 amino acids long. The CDR3 reads CASSSFRTLRGEELFF. DNA for the CDR3: TGTGCCAGCAGTTCCTTTCGGACCCTCAGGGGTGAGGAGCTGTTTTTT.

This clone showed up just a few times. The sample holds other DNA sequences that translate to the same CDR3. J is TRBJ1-1 and V is TRBV2, with TRBD1 matching over 7 bases. CDR3 length: 13 residues. With V trimmed by 4 bases and J by 4 bases, 3 bases remained unmatched. The V gene's germline CDR1 is SNHLY and CDR2 FYNNEI. For the CDR3, the DNA is TGTGCCAGCAGTGGACAGGGAGGCACTGAAGCTTTCTTT. As protein: CASSGQGGTEAFF.

The chain is built from TRBV2 and TRBJ1-2, with D possibly matching TRBD1 (5 bases). Looked up from germline, CDR1 is SNHLY and CDR2 is FYNNEI. CDR3 length: 14 residues. Deletions cut 7 bases from V and 5 bases from J, with 17 bases between. The CDR3 nucleotides are TGTGCCAGCACCCTGGGGCAGCTGGTGTATGGCTACACCTTC. It encodes CASTLGQLVYGYTF.

The chain has TRBV6-6 and TRBJ1-1; D is ambiguous. Per germline, CDR1 MNHNY and CDR2 SVGAGI (reference sequence). The CDR3 totals 12 residues. Deletions cut 5 bases from V and 4 bases from J, with 8 bases between. CDR3 sequence reads: CASSPGFTEAFF. The CDR3 DNA sequence: TGTGCCAGCAGTCCCGGGTTCACTGAAGCTTTCTTT.

V is TRBV7-9 and J is TRBJ2-6; possible D gene TRBD2, 6 bases. From germline, CDR1 is SEHNR and CDR2 FQNEAQ (reference sequence). V lost 2 bases and J 0 bases, leaving 14 bases between the germline ends. This CDR3 has 18 amino acids. CDR3 nucleotides: TGTGCCAGCAGCTTACCCCGGGCGGGAAGCTCTGGGGCCAACGTCCTGACTTTC. This codes for CASSLPRAGSSGANVLTF.

The chain carries TRBV12-3 or TRBV12-4 and TRBJ2-3; D not certain. This CDR3 is 13 amino acids long. Trimming stripped 4 bases from V and 1 base from J, with 6 bases between. CDR3 sequence: CASSSPGTDTQYF. In nucleotides, the CDR3 is TGTGCCAGCAGTTCTCCCGGCACAGATACGCAGTATTTT.

The rearrangement joins TRBV4-1 to TRBJ1-6; 12 positions match TRBD1. Germline-derived CDR1 and CDR2 are MGHRA and YSYEKL. This CDR3 is built from 18 residues. Unmatched junction bases numbered 3, after V lost 3 bases and J lost 0 bases. The CDR3 is CASSHGTGGASYNSPLHF. The CDR3 DNA reads TGCGCCAGCAGCCACGGGACAGGGGGCGCCTCCTATAATTCACCCCTCCACTTT.

CDR3 in DNA: TGTGCCAGCAGTGAAGGGTTAGCGAATGAAAAACTGTTTTTT. It codes for CASSEGLANEKLFF. V and J are TRBV2 and TRBJ1-4; D remains ambiguous. V lost 1 base and J 5 bases, leaving 8 bases between the germline ends. Germline-derived CDR1 and CDR2 are SNHLY and FYNNEI. CDR3 length equals 14 residues.

V and J are TRBV6-6 and TRBJ2-7, with 7 nucleotides matching TRBD1. V lost 3 bases and J lost 3; bases outside the gene matches: 5. CDR1 and CDR2 (germline): MNHNY, SVGAGI (reference sequence). This CDR3 contains 14 residues. The CDR3 sequence: CASSYPGQLYEQYF. The CDR3 DNA sequence: TGTGCCAGCAGTTATCCGGGACAGCTCTACGAGCAGTACTTC.

A single count supports this clone. The chain carries TRBV4-2 and TRBJ2-3; TRBD2 agrees at 10 bases. Germline lookup yields CDR1 LGHNA and CDR2 YNFKEQ. CDR3 size: 17 residues. The junction had 12 bases not matched to a gene; V was cut back by 1 base and J by 8 bases. The CDR3 is CASSQVVGAGGPGTQYF. The CDR3 DNA reads TGTGCCAGCAGCCAAGTGGTGGGAGCGGGGGGGCCTGGTACGCAGTATTTT.

This clone has a count of ten or more. J is TRBJ1-2 and V is TRBV2, with 8 bases fitting TRBD1. CDR3 size: 13 residues. J gave up 7 bases and V 6 bases, and 7 bases lay outside the gene matches. Germline CDR1 SNHLY, CDR2 FYNNEI. The CDR3 nucleotides are TGTGCCAGCAGGAAGAACAGGGGGTTTGGCTACACCTTC. This gives the protein CASRKNRGFGYTF.

The chain is built from TRBV24-1 and TRBJ2-3, with a tentative D call TRBD1 (6 bases). The CDR3 is made up of 16 amino acids. Germline V lookup: CDR1 KGHDR, CDR2 SFDVKD. V lost 3 bases, J lost 4 bases, and 16 bases lay in between. The CDR3, as DNA: TGTGCCACCAGTGATCGAGTTGGGGGCGGGTCAGATACGCAGTATTTT. Translated: CATSDRVGGGSDTQYF.

This rearrangement joins TRBV4-2 to TRBJ2-7; a possible D gene is TRBD2 (6 bases). V gave up 6 bases and J gave up 5 bases, with 20 bases separating them. Per germline, CDR1 LGHNA and CDR2 YNFKEQ. The CDR3 spans 15 residues. CDR3 in amino acids: CASSPEGRIFDEQYF. The CDR3 nucleotides read TGTGCCAGCAGTCCGGAGGGGCGGATATTCGACGAGCAGTACTTC.

The genes are TRBV19 and TRBJ1-1; D gene ambiguous. The V gene's germline CDR1 is LNHDA and CDR2 SQIVND (reference sequence). Deletions cut 6 bases from V and 1 base from J, with 9 bases between. The CDR3 length is 13 residues. The DNA of the CDR3 is TGTGCCAGTAGGACTAACCGGAACACTGAAGCTTTCTTT. It is translated as CASRTNRNTEAFF.

In DNA, the CDR3 is TGTGCCAGCAGCGTCTCCGGGACAGGGGGTGTTCGGGAGACCCAGTACTTC. Amino acid sequence: CASSVSGTGGVRETQYF. V gene TRBV9 combines with J gene TRBJ2-5, with TRBD1 matching over 11 bases. After removal of 2 bases from V and 5 bases from J, the junction contained 11 bases not matched to a gene. The V gene's germline CDR1 is SGDLS and CDR2 YYNGEE. This CDR3 is built from 17 residues.

The chain is built from TRBV30 and TRBJ1-1; TRBD1 matches 7 bases. In germline, CDR1 is GTSNPN, CDR2 SVGIG (reference sequence). The CDR3 is 16 amino acids. Losses at the gene ends were 3 bases for V and 2 bases for J; bases not matched to a gene: 12. This CDR3 reads CAWSFIPGQSNTEAFF. As DNA, the CDR3 is TGTGCCTGGAGCTTTATTCCGGGACAGTCTAACACTGAAGCTTTCTTT.